This TCR beta chain emerged from a study of CD8 T cells in ankylosing spondylitis. Points from the study as a whole: In reactive arthritis synovial fluid and blood, some motif variants had been reported before. A TCR beta motif of several highly homologous variants seemed to mark ankylosing spondylitis blood. Reportedly, matched ankylosing spondylitis synovial fluid was significantly enriched for disease-linked clones. CD8+ cells made up the disease-linked clones, which were relatively rare in peripheral blood.

Worth noting for this clonotype: Its antigen remains unidentified.

TCRdb independently ran MiXCR on the 5' RACE reads; one entry per CDR3 protein. The sample includes 150,000 or so distinct CDR3 sequences, 25% to 35% seen only once; the top ten take approximately 5.9%. The material sequenced was synovial fluid, either unsorted or a sorted T cell fraction (not recorded which). This receptor was obtained from a male donor with ankylosing spondylitis.

In DNA form, the CDR3 reads TGTGCCAGCAGTTTTTTTAGCGGGGAGCGGCGTGAGCAGTTCTTC. Translation gives CASSFFSGERREQFF. This chain joins TRBV12-3 or TRBV12-4 and TRBJ2-1; TRBD2 aligns across 8 bases. V lost 3 bases, J lost 9 bases, and 10 bases stayed unmatched. This CDR3 spans 15 amino acids.